Shown below are 11 T cell receptor beta chains from a single sample sequenced in a study of blood T cell repertoires in COVID-19. TCRdb's copy holds only in-frame clones and misses some; the assay was immunoSEQ multiplex PCR. The sample lists under 400,000 clones; about 90% were seen once. The sequenced sample was peripheral blood. These TCRs come from a woman in her 30s with COVID-19, enrolled during active disease.

The chain joins TRBV7-2 to TRBJ2-7, with TRBD2 identical over 16 bases. The CDR3 has 19 residues. After removal of 3 bases from V and 3 bases from J, the junction contained 11 bases not matched to a gene. CDR1 SGHTA and CDR2 FQGNSA come from the germline V gene. In DNA, the CDR3 is TGTGCCAGCAGCTTGTCCTCGGGACTAGCGGGAGGGGAAGACTACGAGCAGTACTTC. It is translated as CASSLSSGLAGGEDYEQYF.

The CDR3 nucleotides read TGTGCCAGCAGCTTGGCCAGGGGCGCCCACGAGCAGTACTTC. It translates to CASSLARGAHEQYF. The rearrangement links TRBV5-5 to TRBJ2-7, with D tentatively TRBD1 (6 bases). Trimming cost V 0 bases and J 5 bases, with 12 bases left between them. CDR3 length: 14 amino acids. Germline V gives CDR1 SGHKS, CDR2 YYEKEE (reference sequence). Full variable domain (rest looked up from reference TRBV5-5 and TRBJ2-7): DAGVTQSPTHLIKTRGQQVTLRCSPISGHKSVSWYQQVLGQGPQFIFQYYEKEERGRGNFPDRFSARQFPNYSSELNVNALLLGDSALYLCASSLARGAHEQYFGPGTRLTVT.

The chain recombines TRBV24-1 with TRBJ2-1, with 7 bases aligning to TRBD2. The length of the CDR3 is 15 residues. The germline V gene has CDR1 KGHDR and CDR2 SFDVKD. Germline trimming cut 5 bases from V and 7 bases from J; bases unmatched to any gene: 10. CDR3 nucleotides: TGTGCCACCAGTGCTGCGGGAGTCGTAAGTAATGAGCAGTTCTTC. Protein: CATSAAGVVSNEQFF.

About this clone itself: At one boundary the junction diverges from the germline segment, which might be a read error. The V and J genes are TRBV18 and TRBJ2-7, with 8 bases aligning to TRBD2. CDR1 KGHSH and CDR2 LQKENI come from the germline V gene. The CDR3 has 14 residues. The CDR3 protein is CASSPLADSYEQYF. DNA of the CDR3: TGTGCCAGCTCCCCACTAGCGGACTCCTACGAGCAGTACTTC.

The chain joins TRBV7-9 to TRBJ2-7; 10 bases are shared with TRBD1. J lost 0 bases, V lost 4 bases, and 3 bases had no gene match. Germline CDR1 is SEHNR and CDR2 is FQNEAQ (reference sequence). The CDR3 runs 15 residues. The CDR3 nucleotides are TGTGCCAGCAGCTACCGGGACAGGGGCTCCTACGAGCAGTACTTC. Amino acids: CASSYRDRGSYEQYF.

This chain connects TRBV19 to TRBJ1-5; TRBD1 is a possible D gene (5 bases). The CDR3 is 11 amino acids. Germline-derived CDR1 and CDR2 are LNHDA and SQIVND (reference sequence). The CDR3 region is CSSGLGQPQHF. DNA of the CDR3: TGTTCGTCAGGGCTAGGGCAGCCCCAGCATTTT.

The rearrangement joins TRBV6-4 to TRBJ2-7, with D perhaps TRBD1 (5 bases). CDR1 MRHNA and CDR2 SNTAGT come from the germline V gene. The CDR3 extends over 8 amino acids. The CDR3 region is CARGEQYF. CDR3 nucleotides: TGTGCAAGGGGCGAGCAGTACTTC.

In its sample, this clone was seen a few times. V and J are TRBV27 and TRBJ1-1; 8 nucleotides agree with TRBD1. The germline gives CDR1 MNHEY, CDR2 SMNVEV (reference sequence). Trimming cost V 5 bases and J 0 bases; bases outside gene matches: 14. The CDR3 extends over 18 amino acids. The CDR3 nucleotides are TGTGCCAGCAGTCGGATTGGGACAGGCTCTTGGATGAACACTGAAGCTTTCTTT. It encodes CASSRIGTGSWMNTEAFF.

Regarding this clone: The sample holds other DNA sequences that translate to the same CDR3. The chain is built from TRBV7-6 and TRBJ2-3; D is unresolved. Trimming left V 3 bases short and J 1 base short, with 5 bases between. CDR1 is SGHVS, CDR2 FNYEAQ, per germline. The CDR3 spans 13 residues. CDR3 DNA: TGTGCCAGCAGCTTTGGAGGCACAGATACGCAGTATTTT. It encodes CASSFGGTDTQYF.

The rearrangement joins TRBV19 to TRBJ2-3; 8 nucleotides agree with TRBD1. Germline CDR1 and CDR2: LNHDA and SQIVND (reference sequence). V was clipped by 6 bases and J by 2 bases; unmatched bases: 10. The CDR3 has 16 amino acids. DNA for the CDR3: TGTGCCAGTAGGGATCGAGGACAGGGTTCCACAGATACGCAGTATTTT. It is translated as CASRDRGQGSTDTQYF.

In nucleotides, the CDR3 is TGTGCCAGCAGCGTAGGTCTAGCGGGAAGCGAGCAGTACTTC. It encodes CASSVGLAGSEQYF. J is TRBJ2-7 and V is TRBV9; 9 nucleotides align to TRBD2. The germline V gene has CDR1 SGDLS and CDR2 YYNGEE. CDR3 size: 14 residues. The J segment lost 6 bases and the V segment lost 0 bases, leaving 4 bases of the junction unmatched.